The sequence of this TCR beta chain was determined in a study of blood T cell repertoires in COVID-19. Source study methods: Quantification of nucleated cells was approximated via reference gene primer amplification. Some clones are missing from TCRdb's copy, which holds only in-frame ones; the method was immunoSEQ multiplex PCR. V and J calls and clone size are copied from that table; D and trimming were computed from the DNA. The sample includes 250,000 to 300,000 clones, roughly nine tenths of them seen just once. Patients from Seattle were sampled longitudinally, starting during active infection. Germline assignment: CDR1 SGHAT and CDR2 FQNNGV. The CDR3 has 16 residues. The V end lost 1 base, the J end lost 4 bases, and 11 bases lay between the germline ends.

Sequencing was done on a sample of peripheral blood. This TCR derives from a woman under 40 with COVID-19, enrolled during active disease. V usage is TRBV11-2 and J usage is TRBJ2-6; D unclear. The CDR3 nucleotides are TGTGCCAGCAGCTTAGGGGCATTCCCAGGGGCCAACGTCCTGACTTTC. Protein sequence: CASSLGAFPGANVLTF.